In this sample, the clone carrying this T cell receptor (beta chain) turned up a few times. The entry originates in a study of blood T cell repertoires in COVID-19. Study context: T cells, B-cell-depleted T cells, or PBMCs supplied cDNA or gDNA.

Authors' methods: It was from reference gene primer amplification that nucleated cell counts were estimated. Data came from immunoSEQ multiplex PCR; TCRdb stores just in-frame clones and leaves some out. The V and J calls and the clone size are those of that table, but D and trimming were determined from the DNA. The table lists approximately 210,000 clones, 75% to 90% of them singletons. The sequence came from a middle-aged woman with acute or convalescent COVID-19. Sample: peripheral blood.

The CDR3 region is CASSLAPPSSGGANEQFF. The CDR3 nucleotides read TGCGCCAGCAGCTTGGCCCCCCCCTCTAGCGGGGGGGCTAATGAGCAGTTCTTC. The J gene is TRBJ2-1, the V gene TRBV5-1; 12 bases match TRBD2. The trim removed 0 bases at V and 7 bases at J, leaving 11 bases unmatched. The CDR3 sequence is 18 residues long. Germline V gives CDR1 SGHRS, CDR2 YFSETQ.